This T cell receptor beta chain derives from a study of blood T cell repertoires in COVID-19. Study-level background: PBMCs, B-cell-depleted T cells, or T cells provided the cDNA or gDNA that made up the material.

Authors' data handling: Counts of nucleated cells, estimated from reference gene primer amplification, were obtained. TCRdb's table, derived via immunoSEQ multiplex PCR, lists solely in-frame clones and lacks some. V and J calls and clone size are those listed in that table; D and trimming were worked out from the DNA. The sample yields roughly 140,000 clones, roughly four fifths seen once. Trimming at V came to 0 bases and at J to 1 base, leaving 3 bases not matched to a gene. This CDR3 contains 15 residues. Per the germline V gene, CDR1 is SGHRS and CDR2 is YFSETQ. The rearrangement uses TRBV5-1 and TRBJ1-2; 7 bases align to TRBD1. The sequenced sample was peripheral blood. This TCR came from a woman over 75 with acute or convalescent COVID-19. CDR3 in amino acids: CASSLGQGDNYGYTF. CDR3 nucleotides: TGCGCCAGCAGCTTGGGACAGGGCGATAACTATGGCTACACCTTC.